These T cell receptor beta chains were read from a single sample in a study of T cell responses to AZD1222 COVID-19 vaccine. TCRdb's copy holds only in-frame clones and misses some; the assay was immunoSEQ multiplex PCR. This table has approximately 90,000 clones, roughly 90% appearing once. The sequenced sample was peripheral blood, obtained on day 0 of AZD1222 vaccination. All receptors come from an adult in good health. CDR3s leave out the opening cysteine and the closing phenylalanine or tryptophan. D genes are given only for firm matches.

v_gene	d_gene	CDR3aa
TRBV5-8	NA	ASSPRSGEQF
TRBV7-2	NA	ASSLPGSHNQPQH
TRBV6-2/TRBV6-3	NA	ASTPRASNYGYT
TRBV4-2	NA	ASSQGPNTEAF
TRBV5-8	NA	ASSLGGYEQY
TRBV28	TRBD1	ASRPWTGAANTEAF
TRBV4-1	NA	ASSPGSPYEQY
TRBV6-4	TRBD1	ASSPRDRGSGANVLT
TRBV29-1	NA	SVGIGDGYT
TRBV7-2	NA	ASSLDRARQPQH
TRBV10-2	NA	ASRGERNTEAF
TRBV19	TRBD1	ASSARQGGYEQY
TRBV6-2/TRBV6-3	NA	ASSYPMGSGSYEQY
TRBV5-1	NA	ASSLDMVNEQF
TRBV5-1	NA	ASSLGINSGGYT
TRBV5-1	TRBD1	ASSLGTGVSQPQH
TRBV6-6	NA	ASRPGQSYGYT
TRBV10-3	NA	ASKQGGSTEAF
TRBV7-9	NA	ASSSTGDRPSGYT
TRBV5-3	TRBD2	ARSVGGLAGAEEDTQY
TRBV28	NA	ASSFDYGYT
TRBV10-3	TRBD2	AISGTSGGRDEQY
TRBV7-9	NA	ASSSDSNNQPQH
TRBV27	NA	ASSLRPVGGYSNQPQH
TRBV14	NA	ATQAGPSYEQY
TRBV18	NA	ASSPPAGTEAF
TRBV3-1/TRBV3-2	NA	ASSPWGSSTDTQY
TRBV2	TRBD1	ASRGQGGNEQF
TRBV5-1	NA	ASSLSPAGANYNSPLH
TRBV5-1	NA	ASSLEGSPGGYT
TRBV19	NA	ASSILPRGDSPLH